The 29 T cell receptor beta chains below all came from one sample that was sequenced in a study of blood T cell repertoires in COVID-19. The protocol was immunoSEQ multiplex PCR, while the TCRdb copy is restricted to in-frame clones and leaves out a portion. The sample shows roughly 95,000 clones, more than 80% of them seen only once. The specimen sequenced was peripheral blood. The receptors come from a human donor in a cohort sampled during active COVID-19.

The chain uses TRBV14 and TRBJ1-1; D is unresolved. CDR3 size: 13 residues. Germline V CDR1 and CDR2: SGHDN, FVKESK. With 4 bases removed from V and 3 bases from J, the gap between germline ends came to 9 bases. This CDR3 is CASSPVTYTEAFF. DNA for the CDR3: TGTGCCAGCAGCCCTGTTACTTACACTGAAGCTTTCTTT.

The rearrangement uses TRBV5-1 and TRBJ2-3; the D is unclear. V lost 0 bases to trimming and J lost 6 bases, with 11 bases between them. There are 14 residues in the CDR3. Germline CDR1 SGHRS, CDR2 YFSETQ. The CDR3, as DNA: TGCGCCAGCAGCTTGGGGCAAAATTCGGATACGCAGTATTTT. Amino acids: CASSLGQNSDTQYF.

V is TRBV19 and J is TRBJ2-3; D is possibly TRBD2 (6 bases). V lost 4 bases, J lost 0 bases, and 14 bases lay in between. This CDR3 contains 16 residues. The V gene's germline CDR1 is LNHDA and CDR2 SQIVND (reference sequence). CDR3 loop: CASSSTGGFSTDTQYF. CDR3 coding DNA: TGTGCCAGTAGTAGCACTGGGGGGTTTAGCACAGATACGCAGTATTTT.

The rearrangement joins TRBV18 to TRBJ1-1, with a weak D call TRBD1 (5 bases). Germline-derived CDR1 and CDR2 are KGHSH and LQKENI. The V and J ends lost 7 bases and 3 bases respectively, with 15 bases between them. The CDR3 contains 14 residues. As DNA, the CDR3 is TGTGCCAGCTTACCTCGGGGCGGGGACACTGAAGCTTTCTTT. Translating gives CASLPRGGDTEAFF.

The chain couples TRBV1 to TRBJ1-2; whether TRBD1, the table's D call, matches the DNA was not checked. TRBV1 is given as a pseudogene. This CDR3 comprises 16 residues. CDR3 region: CTSSQETDRANYGYTF. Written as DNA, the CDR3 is TGCACCAGCAGCCAAGAGACGGACAGAGCTAACTATGGCTACACCTTC.

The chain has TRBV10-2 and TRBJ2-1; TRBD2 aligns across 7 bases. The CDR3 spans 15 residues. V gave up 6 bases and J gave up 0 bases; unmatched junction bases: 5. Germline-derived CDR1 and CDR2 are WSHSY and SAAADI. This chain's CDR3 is CASRDLADSYNEQFF. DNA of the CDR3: TGCGCCAGCAGGGATCTAGCGGACTCCTACAATGAGCAGTTCTTC.

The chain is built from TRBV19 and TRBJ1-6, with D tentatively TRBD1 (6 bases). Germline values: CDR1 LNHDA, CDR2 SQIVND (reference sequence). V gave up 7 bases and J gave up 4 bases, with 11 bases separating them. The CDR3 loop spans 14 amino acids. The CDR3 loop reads CASTGTPYNSPLHF. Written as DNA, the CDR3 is TGTGCCAGTACCGGGACACCTTATAATTCACCCCTCCACTTT.

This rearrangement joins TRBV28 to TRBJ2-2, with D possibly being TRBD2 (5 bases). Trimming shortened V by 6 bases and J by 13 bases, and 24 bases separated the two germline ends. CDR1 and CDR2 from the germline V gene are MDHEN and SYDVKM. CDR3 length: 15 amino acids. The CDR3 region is CASSLGGTGTGGLFF. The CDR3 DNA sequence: TGTGCCAGCAGCCTAGGTGGAACGGGTACTGGAGGGCTGTTTTTT.

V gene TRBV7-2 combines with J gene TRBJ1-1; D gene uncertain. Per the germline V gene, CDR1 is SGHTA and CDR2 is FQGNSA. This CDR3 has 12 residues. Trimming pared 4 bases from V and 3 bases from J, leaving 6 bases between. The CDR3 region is CASSSFDTEAFF. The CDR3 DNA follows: TGTGCCAGCAGCTCATTTGACACTGAAGCTTTCTTT.

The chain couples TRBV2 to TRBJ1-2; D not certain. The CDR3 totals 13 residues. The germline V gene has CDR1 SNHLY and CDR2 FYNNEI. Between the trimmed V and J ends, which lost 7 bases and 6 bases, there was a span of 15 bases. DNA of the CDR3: TGTGCCAGCAACTACCAAGAGGGAAATGGCTACACCTTC. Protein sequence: CASNYQEGNGYTF.

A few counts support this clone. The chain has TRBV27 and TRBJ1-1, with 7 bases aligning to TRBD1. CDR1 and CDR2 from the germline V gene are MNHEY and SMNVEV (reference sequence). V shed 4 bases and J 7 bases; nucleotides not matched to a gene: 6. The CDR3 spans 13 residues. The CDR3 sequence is CASSSQGVLEAFF. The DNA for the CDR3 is TGTGCCAGCAGTTCGCAGGGGGTGCTTGAAGCTTTCTTT.

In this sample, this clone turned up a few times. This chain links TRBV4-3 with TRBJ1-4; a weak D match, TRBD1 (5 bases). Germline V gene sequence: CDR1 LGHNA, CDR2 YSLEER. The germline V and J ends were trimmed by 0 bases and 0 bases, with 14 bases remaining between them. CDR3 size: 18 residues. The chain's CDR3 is CASSQEPGLLSTNEKLFF. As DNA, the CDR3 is TGCGCCAGCAGCCAAGAACCAGGGCTCCTCTCAACTAATGAAAAACTGTTTTTT.

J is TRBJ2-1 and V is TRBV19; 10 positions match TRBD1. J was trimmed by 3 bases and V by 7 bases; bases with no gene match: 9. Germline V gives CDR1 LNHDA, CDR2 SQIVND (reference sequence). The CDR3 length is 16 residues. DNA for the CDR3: TGTGCCAGTACCACAACCGGGACAGGGGTCTACAATGAGCAGTTCTTC. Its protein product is CASTTTGTGVYNEQFF.

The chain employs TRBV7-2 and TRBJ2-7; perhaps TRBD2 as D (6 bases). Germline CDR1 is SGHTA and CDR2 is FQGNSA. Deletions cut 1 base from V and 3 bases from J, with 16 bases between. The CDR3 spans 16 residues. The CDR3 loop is CASSLVAVGGVYEQYF. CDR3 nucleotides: TGTGCCAGCAGCTTAGTAGCCGTGGGCGGGGTCTACGAGCAGTACTTC.

As DNA, the CDR3 is TGTGCCAGCTCACCCGGACAGGGTAGGCAGTTCTTC. It yields the protein CASSPGQGRQFF. The rearrangement uses TRBV18 and TRBJ2-1; 8 nucleotides line up with TRBD1. The J segment lost 12 bases and the V segment lost 3 bases, leaving 4 bases of the junction unmatched. CDR1 is KGHSH and CDR2 is LQKENI in the germline V gene. The CDR3 sequence is 12 residues long.

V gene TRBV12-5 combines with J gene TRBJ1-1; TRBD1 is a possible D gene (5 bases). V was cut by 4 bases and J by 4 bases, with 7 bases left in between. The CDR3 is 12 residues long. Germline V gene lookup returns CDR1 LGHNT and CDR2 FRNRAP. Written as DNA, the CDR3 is TGTGCTAGTGGTTCGGGGGGCACTGAAGCTTTCTTT. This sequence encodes CASGSGGTEAFF.

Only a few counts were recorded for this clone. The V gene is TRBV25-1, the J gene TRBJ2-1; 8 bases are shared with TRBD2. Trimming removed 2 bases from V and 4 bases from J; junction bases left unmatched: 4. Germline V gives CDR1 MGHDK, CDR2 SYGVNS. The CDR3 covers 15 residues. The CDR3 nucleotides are TGTGCCAGCAGTGAAAACAGCGGGGGATACAATGAGCAGTTCTTC. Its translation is CASSENSGGYNEQFF.

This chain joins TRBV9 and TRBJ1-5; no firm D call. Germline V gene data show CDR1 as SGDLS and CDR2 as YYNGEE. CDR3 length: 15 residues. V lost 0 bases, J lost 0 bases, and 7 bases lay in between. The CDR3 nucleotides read TGTGCCAGCAGCGTAGCGGGTAATAGCAATCAGCCCCAGCATTTT. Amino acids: CASSVAGNSNQPQHF. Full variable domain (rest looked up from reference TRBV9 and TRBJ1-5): DSGVTQTPKHLITATGQRVTLRCSPRSGDLSVYWYQQSLDQGLQFLIQYYNGEERAKGNILERFSAQQFPDLHSELNLSSLELGDSALYFCASSVAGNSNQPQHFGDGTRLSIL.

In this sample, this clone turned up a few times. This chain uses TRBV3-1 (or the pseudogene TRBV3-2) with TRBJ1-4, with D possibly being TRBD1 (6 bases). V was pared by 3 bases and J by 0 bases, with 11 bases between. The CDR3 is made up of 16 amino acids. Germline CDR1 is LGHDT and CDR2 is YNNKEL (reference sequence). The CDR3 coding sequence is TGTGCCAGCAGCCATGTACAGGGCCCAACTAATGAAAAACTGTTTTTT. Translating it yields CASSHVQGPTNEKLFF.

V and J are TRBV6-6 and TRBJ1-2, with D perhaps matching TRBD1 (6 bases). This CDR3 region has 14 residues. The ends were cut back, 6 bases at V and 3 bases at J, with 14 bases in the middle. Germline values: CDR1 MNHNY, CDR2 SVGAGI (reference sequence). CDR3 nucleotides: TGTGCCAGCAGCTCTCGAGGGGGTTACTATGGCTACACCTTC. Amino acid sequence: CASSSRGGYYGYTF.

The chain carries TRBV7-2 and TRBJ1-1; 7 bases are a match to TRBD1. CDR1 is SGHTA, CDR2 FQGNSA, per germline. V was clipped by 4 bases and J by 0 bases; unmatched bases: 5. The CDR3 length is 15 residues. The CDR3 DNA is TGTGCCAGCAGCTCCACGGGACAGATGAACACTGAAGCTTTCTTT. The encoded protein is CASSSTGQMNTEAFF.

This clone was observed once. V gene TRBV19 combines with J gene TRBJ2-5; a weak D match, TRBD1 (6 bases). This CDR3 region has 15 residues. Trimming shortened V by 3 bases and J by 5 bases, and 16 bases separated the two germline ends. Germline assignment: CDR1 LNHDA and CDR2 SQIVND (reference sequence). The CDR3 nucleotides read TGTGCCAGTAGTATTAGGCTGGGGGCAGATGAGACCCAGTACTTC. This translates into CASSIRLGADETQYF.

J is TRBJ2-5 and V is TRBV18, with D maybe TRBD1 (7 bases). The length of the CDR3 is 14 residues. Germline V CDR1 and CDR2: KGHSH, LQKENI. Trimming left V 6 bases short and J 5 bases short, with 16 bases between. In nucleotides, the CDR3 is TGTGCCAGCTCTTCCGGAGGGGGCGGCGAGACCCAGTACTTC. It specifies CASSSGGGGETQYF.

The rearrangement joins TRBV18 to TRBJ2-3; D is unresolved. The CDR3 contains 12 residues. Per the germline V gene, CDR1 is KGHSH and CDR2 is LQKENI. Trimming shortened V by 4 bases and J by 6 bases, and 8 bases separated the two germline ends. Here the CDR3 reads CASSQATDTQYF. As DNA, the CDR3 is TGTGCCAGCTCACAAGCTACGGATACGCAGTATTTT.

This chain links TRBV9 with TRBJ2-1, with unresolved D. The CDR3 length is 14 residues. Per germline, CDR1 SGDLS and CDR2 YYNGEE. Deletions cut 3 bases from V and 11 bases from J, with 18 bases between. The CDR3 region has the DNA TGTGCCAGCAGCGGGTCTAGTGAAGGAATGCAGCAGTTCTTC. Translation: CASSGSSEGMQQFF.

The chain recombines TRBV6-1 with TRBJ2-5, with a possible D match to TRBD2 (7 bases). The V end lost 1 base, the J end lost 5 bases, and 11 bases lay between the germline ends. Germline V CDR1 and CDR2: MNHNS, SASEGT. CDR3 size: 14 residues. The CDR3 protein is CASSEGGGGETQYF. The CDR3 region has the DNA TGTGCCAGCAGTGAAGGAGGGGGGGGCGAGACCCAGTACTTC.

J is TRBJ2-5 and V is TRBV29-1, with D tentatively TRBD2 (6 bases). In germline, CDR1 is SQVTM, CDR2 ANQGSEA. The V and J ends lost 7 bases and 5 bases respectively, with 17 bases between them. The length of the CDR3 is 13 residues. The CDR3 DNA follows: TGCAGCGCAGCGGGCCCGCCCTCGGAGACCCAGTACTTC. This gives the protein CSAAGPPSETQYF.

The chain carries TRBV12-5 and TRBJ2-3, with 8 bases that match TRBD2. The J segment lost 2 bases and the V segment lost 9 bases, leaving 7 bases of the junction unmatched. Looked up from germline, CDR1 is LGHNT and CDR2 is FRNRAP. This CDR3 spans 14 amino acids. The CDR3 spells CASVWREVTDTQYF. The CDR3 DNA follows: TGTGCTAGCGTCTGGCGGGAGGTCACAGATACGCAGTATTTT.

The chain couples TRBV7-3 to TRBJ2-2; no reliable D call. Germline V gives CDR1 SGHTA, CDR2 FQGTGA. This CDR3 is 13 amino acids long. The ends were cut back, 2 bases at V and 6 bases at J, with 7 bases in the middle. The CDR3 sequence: CASSLYNSGELFF. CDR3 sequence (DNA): TGTGCCAGCAGCTTATACAATTCCGGGGAGCTGTTTTTT.